This T cell receptor beta chain was captured by sequencing in a study of blood T cells in healthy people across ages. This clonotype was seen a handful of times. Its antigen is as yet unknown. Broader study findings: Among T cells, TCR beta diversity per million cells dropped roughly linearly as age rose. Strongly correlated with naive T cell percentage was TCR beta diversity.

A second 7 to 11 cycle PCR used barcoded and J-beta primers. Each sample yielded at least 2.5 million CDR3-containing paired-end reads. TCRdb re-called the 5' RACE reads through MiXCR, storing one row per CDR3 protein. The table lists hundreds of thousands of distinct CDR3 sequences, roughly 31% of them singletons. This sequence was found in a woman aged 80 or over in good health. Sequenced input: blood.

CDR3 DNA: TGTGCCAGCAGCGTAGGGGACAGGATGTTATCCTACAATGAGCAGTACTTC. This encodes CASSVGDRMLSYNEQYF. The chain is built from TRBV9 and TRBJ2-7, with 8 bases lining up with TRBD1. Trimming cost V 0 bases and J 7 bases; bases outside gene matches: 15. CDR3 size: 17 residues. Germline V gene lookup returns CDR1 SGDLS and CDR2 YYNGEE.